This TCR beta chain stems from a study of early T cells in non-severe SARS-CoV-2 infection. Study background: Unsorted whole blood bulk RNA was sequenced, with unpaired chains.

Study observations and caveats: Private and CD4 specificities were missed by VDJdb matching, skewed to anti-spike CD8.

Unique molecular identifiers were attached to individual cDNA molecules. One entry per CDR3 protein, called by TCRdb with MiXCR from the 5' RACE reads. The data show 55,000 to 75,000 distinct CDR3 sequences, with about a tenth seen just once and roughly a sixth held by the top ten. This clonotype was picked up many times. The antigen is not known. This receptor was identified in an adult who was a healthcare worker with PCR-confirmed SARS-CoV-2 infection or an uninfected control (not recorded which). Sequencing was performed on whole blood, taken at baseline.

The CDR3 region is CASSLGFRDTTYEQYF. The CDR3 region has the DNA TGTGCCAGCAGCTTAGGGTTCCGGGACACAACCTACGAGCAGTACTTC. J is TRBJ2-7 and V is TRBV13; a possible D gene is TRBD1 (6 bases). V dropped 0 bases and J dropped 2 bases, with 14 bases sitting between them. Germline V gene data show CDR1 as PRHDT and CDR2 as FYEKMQ (reference sequence). The CDR3 extends over 16 amino acids. Together with reference TRBV13 and TRBJ2-7, the CDR3 gives the full variable domain: AAGVIQSPRHLIKEKRETATLKCYPIPRHDTVYWYQQGPGQDPQFLISFYEKMQSDKGSIPDRFSAQQFSDYHSELNMSSLELGDSALYFCASSLGFRDTTYEQYFGPGTRLTVT.